A single sample is the source of the 11 T cell receptor beta chains below, sequenced in a study of T cell repertoires in cytomegalovirus infection. These TCRs are of unknown antigen specificity. One entry per CDR3 protein results from TCRdb running MiXCR on the reads. The sample has tens of thousands of distinct CDR3 sequences; 33% are singletons. Sample: PBMCs, sequenced either directly or after in vitro stimulation (not recorded which). Receptor source: a human donor in good health (CMV status not recorded). Some clones in this sample may be carry-over from other donors' samples.

The chain combines TRBV3-1 with TRBJ1-1; 8 nucleotides line up with TRBD1. Looked up from germline, CDR1 is LGHDT and CDR2 is YNNKEL (reference sequence). After removal of 5 bases from V and 6 bases from J, the junction contained 5 bases not matched to a gene. This CDR3 spans 13 amino acids. CDR3 sequence (DNA): TGTGCCAGCAGCGTGGACAGGGCCGCTGAAGCTTTCTTT. It translates to CASSVDRAAEAFF.

The chain employs TRBV2 and TRBJ1-2, with D possibly matching TRBD1 (6 bases). The germline V gene has CDR1 SNHLY and CDR2 FYNNEI. The CDR3 is made up of 15 amino acids. Trimming took off 6 bases at V and 4 bases at J, with 18 bases between the two ends. The CDR3 sequence is CASSWDDRRAYGYTF. CDR3 sequence (DNA): TGTGCCAGCAGCTGGGACGACAGGAGGGCCTATGGCTACACCTTC. The variable domain in full, with the rest retrieved from reference TRBV2 and TRBJ1-2, is EPEVTQTPSHQVTQMGQEVILRCVPISNHLYFYWYRQILGQKVEFLVSFYNNEISEKSEIFDDQFSVERPDGSNFTLKIRSTKLEDSAMYFCASSWDDRRAYGYTFGSGTRLTVV.

This clonotype occurred a few times. The chain joins TRBV6-2 or TRBV6-3 to TRBJ2-5, with D hard to call. The CDR3 is 14 amino acids. Germline CDR1 and CDR2: MNHEY and SVGEGT. Deletions cut 3 bases from V and 1 base from J, with 9 bases between. In DNA, the CDR3 is TGTGCCAGCAGTTATTTAGCACCCCAAGAGACCCAGTACTTC. It is translated as CASSYLAPQETQYF.

In this sample, this clonotype turned up a few times. The chain carries TRBV6-6 and TRBJ1-5; D gene unclear. The CDR3 extends over 13 amino acids. Germline V gene lookup returns CDR1 MNHNY and CDR2 SVGAGI (reference sequence). Trimming cost V 8 bases and J 0 bases, with 8 bases left between them. This CDR3 reads CASGDYSNQPQHF. CDR3 coding DNA: TGTGCCAGCGGGGATTATAGCAATCAGCCCCAGCATTTT.

V and J are TRBV29-1 and TRBJ2-5; the D gene is possibly TRBD2 (6 bases). Per the germline V gene, CDR1 is SQVTM and CDR2 is ANQGSEA. This CDR3 has 13 residues. The V end was cut by 7 bases, the J end by 7 bases, with 19 bases between. The CDR3 DNA is TGCAGCGCCGGGAGCAGTCCCGACGGGACCCAGTACTTC. It translates to CSAGSSPDGTQYF. The full variable domain, completed using reference TRBV29-1 and TRBJ2-5, is SAVISQKPSRDICQRGTSLTIQCQVDSQVTMMFWYRQQPGQSLTLIATANQGSEATYESGFVIDKFPISRPNLTFSTLTVSNMSPEDSSIYLCSAGSSPDGTQYFGPGTRLLVL.

J is TRBJ1-1 and V is TRBV27; D perhaps matches TRBD1 (5 bases). This CDR3 has 15 residues. The germline V gene has CDR1 MNHEY and CDR2 SMNVEV (reference sequence). V lost 5 bases and J 6 bases, leaving 19 bases between the germline ends. In DNA form, the CDR3 reads TGTGCCAGCAGTAACTCTCCAGGGAACAGTCCTGAAGCTTTCTTT. This gives the protein CASSNSPGNSPEAFF.

The sample holds a few counts of this clonotype. The J gene is TRBJ2-1, the V gene TRBV4-1; D call uncertain. V was pared by 7 bases and J by 5 bases, with 6 bases between. In germline, CDR1 is MGHRA, CDR2 YSYEKL. There are 11 residues in the CDR3. The CDR3 nucleotides read TGCGCCAGCACCCTCAACAATGAGCAGTTCTTC. Residues: CASTLNNEQFF.

This chain connects TRBV7-9 to TRBJ2-1, with 8 positions matching TRBD2. Germline-derived CDR1 and CDR2 are SEHNR and FQNEAQ (reference sequence). Unmatched junction bases numbered 15, after V lost 4 bases and J lost 13 bases. This CDR3 is 15 amino acids long. CDR3 region: CASSSAVGGLGSQFF. The CDR3 region has the DNA TGTGCCAGCAGCTCCGCGGTGGGGGGACTAGGTTCTCAGTTCTTC.

The chain combines TRBV12-3 or TRBV12-4 with TRBJ2-2; TRBD2 matches 13 bases. Trimming at V came to 6 bases and at J to 6 bases, leaving 4 bases not matched to a gene. This CDR3 has 15 amino acids. The CDR3 DNA reads as TGTGCCAGCAGCCGTGGGACTAGCGGGGCCGGGGAGCTGTTTTTT. This translates into CASSRGTSGAGELFF.

The chain recombines TRBV24-1 with TRBJ2-5; possible D gene TRBD2, 5 bases. CDR1 and CDR2 from the germline V gene are KGHDR and SFDVKD. V lost 6 bases and J lost 7, with 20 bases in between. This CDR3 spans 15 amino acids. DNA for the CDR3: TGTGCCACCAGTTCGTTAGCGACCCCACCTTCGACCCAGTACTTC. The encoded protein is CATSSLATPPSTQYF.

This chain links TRBV10-3 with TRBJ2-1; the D gene is possibly TRBD2 (6 bases). The CDR3 length is 12 residues. Germline CDR1 is ENHRY and CDR2 is SYGVKD. Trimming shortened V by 11 bases and J by 8 bases, and 16 bases separated the two germline ends. CDR3: CAVTGDFDEQFF. CDR3 bases: TGTGCCGTTACCGGGGACTTCGATGAGCAGTTCTTC.